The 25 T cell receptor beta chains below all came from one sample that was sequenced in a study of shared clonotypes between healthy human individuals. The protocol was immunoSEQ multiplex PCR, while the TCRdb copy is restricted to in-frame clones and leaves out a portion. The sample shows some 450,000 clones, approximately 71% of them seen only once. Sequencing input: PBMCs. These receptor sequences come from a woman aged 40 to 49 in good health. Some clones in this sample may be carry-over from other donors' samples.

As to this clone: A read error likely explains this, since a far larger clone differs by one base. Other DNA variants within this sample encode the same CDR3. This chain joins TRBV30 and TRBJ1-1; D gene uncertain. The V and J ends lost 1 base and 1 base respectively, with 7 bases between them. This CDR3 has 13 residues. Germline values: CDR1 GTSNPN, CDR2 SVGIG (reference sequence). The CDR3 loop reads CAWSETENTEAFF. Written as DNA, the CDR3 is TGTGCCTGGAGTGAAACAGAGAACACTGAAGCTTTCTTT.

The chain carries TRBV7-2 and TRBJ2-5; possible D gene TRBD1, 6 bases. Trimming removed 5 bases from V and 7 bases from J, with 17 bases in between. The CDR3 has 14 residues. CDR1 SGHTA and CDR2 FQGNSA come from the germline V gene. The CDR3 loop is CASSHPGSRGTQYF. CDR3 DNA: TGTGCCAGCAGCCACCCGGGGTCCAGGGGGACCCAGTACTTC.

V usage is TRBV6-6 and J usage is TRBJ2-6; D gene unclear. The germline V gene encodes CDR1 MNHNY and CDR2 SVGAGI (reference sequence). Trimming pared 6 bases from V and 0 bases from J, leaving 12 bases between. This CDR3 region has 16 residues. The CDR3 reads CASSKTANSGANVLTF. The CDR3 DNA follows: TGTGCCAGCAGCAAAACAGCAAACTCTGGGGCCAACGTCCTGACTTTC.

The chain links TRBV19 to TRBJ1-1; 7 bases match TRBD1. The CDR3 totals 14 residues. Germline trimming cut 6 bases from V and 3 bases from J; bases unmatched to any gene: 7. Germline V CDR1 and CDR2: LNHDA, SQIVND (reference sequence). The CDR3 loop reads CASRMRTGHTEAFF. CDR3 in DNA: TGTGCCAGTAGGATGAGGACAGGTCACACTGAAGCTTTCTTT.

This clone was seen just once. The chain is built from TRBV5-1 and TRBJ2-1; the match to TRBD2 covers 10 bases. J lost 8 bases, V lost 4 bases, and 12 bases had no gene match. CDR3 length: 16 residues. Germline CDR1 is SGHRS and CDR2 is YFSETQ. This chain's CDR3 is CASSVLLAGASDEQFF. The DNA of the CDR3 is TGCGCCAGCAGCGTACTGCTAGCGGGAGCGAGTGATGAGCAGTTCTTC.

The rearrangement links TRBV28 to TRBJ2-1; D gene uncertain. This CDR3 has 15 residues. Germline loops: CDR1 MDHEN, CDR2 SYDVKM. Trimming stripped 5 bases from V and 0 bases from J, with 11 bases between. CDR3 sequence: CASSRPQDSYNEQFF. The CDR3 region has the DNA TGTGCCAGCAGTCGACCGCAGGACTCCTACAATGAGCAGTTCTTC.

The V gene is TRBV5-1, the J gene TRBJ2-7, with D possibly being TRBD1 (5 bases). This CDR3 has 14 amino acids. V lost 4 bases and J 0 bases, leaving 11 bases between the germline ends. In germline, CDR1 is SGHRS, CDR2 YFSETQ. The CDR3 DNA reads TGCGCCAGCAGCCCCTACAGGAGCTCCTACGAGCAGTACTTC. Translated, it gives CASSPYRSSYEQYF. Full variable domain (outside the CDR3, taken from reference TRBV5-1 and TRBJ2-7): KAGVTQTPRYLIKTRGQQVTLSCSPISGHRSVSWYQQTPGQGLQFLFEYFSETQRNKGNFPGRFSGRQFSNSRSEMNVSTLELGDSALYLCASSPYRSSYEQYFGPGTRLTVT.

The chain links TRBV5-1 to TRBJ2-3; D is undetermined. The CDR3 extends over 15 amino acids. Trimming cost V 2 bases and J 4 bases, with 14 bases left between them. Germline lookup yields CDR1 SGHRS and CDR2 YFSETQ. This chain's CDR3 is CASSFLPARADTQYF. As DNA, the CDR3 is TGCGCCAGCAGCTTTTTGCCGGCCCGTGCAGATACGCAGTATTTT.

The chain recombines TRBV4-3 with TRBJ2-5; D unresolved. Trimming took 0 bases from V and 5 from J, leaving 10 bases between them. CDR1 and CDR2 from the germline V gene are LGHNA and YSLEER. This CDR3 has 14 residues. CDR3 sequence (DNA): TGCGCCAGCAGCCAAGAGGTGAATTCGGAGACCCAGTACTTC. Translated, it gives CASSQEVNSETQYF.

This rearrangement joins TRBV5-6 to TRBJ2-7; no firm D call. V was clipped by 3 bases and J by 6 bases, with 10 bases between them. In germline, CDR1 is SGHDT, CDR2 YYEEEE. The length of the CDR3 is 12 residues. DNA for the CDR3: TGTGCCAGCAGCTATGGCCAGCTCGAGCAGTACTTC. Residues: CASSYGQLEQYF.

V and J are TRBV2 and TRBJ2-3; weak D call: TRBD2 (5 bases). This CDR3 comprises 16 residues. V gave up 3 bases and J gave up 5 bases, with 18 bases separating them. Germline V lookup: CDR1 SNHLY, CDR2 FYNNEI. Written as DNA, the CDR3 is TGTGCCAGCAGTGATAGTTTGGACTTCGGGTTAGATACGCAGTATTTT. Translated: CASSDSLDFGLDTQYF.

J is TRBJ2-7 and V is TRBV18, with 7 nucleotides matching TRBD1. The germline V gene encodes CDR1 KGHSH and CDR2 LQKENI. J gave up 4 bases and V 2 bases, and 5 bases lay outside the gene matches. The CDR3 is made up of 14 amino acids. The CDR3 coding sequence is TGTGCCAGCTCACCAAACAGGGGAGAATACGAGCAGTACTTC. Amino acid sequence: CASSPNRGEYEQYF.

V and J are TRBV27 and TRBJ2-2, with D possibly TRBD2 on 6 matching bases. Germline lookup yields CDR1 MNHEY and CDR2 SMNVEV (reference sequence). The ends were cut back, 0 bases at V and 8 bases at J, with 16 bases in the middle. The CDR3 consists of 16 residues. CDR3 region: CASSLSFREVPGELFF. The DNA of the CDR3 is TGTGCCAGCAGTTTATCGTTCAGGGAGGTCCCAGGGGAGCTGTTTTTT.

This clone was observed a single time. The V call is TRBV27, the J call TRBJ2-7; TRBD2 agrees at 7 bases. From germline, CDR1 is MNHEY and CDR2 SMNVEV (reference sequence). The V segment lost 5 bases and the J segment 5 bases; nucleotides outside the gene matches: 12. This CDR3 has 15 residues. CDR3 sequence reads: CASSRGRGEENEQYF. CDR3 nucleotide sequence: TGTGCCAGCAGTCGCGGGAGAGGGGAAGAAAACGAGCAGTACTTC.

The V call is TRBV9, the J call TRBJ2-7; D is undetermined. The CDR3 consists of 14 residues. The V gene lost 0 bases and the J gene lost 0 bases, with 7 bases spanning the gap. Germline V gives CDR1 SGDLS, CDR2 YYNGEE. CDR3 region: CASSVGISSYEQYF. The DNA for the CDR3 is TGTGCCAGCAGCGTAGGGATTAGCTCCTACGAGCAGTACTTC.

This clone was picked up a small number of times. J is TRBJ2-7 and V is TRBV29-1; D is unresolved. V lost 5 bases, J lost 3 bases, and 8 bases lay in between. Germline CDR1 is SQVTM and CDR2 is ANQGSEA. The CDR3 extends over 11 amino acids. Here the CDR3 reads CSVLGIYEQYF. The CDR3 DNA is TGCAGCGTTTTGGGGATCTACGAGCAGTACTTC.

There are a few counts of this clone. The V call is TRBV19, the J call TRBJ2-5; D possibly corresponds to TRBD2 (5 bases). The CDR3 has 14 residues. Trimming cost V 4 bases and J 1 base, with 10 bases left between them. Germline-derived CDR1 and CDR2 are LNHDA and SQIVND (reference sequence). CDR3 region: CASSTPGIQETQYF. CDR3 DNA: TGTGCCAGTAGTACGCCGGGAATCCAAGAGACCCAGTACTTC. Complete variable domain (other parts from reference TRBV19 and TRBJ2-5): DGGITQSPKYLFRKEGQNVTLSCEQNLNHDAMYWYRQDPGQGLRLIYYSQIVNDFQKGDIAEGYSVSREKKESFPLTVTSAQKNPTAFYLCASSTPGIQETQYFGPGTRLLVL.

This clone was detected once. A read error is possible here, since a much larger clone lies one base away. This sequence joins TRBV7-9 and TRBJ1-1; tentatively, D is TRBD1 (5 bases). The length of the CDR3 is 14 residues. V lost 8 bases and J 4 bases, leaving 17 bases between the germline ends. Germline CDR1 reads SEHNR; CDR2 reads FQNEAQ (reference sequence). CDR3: CASGSYRSITEAFF. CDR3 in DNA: TGTGCCAGCGGCTCTTACAGGAGCATCACTGAAGCTTTCTTT.

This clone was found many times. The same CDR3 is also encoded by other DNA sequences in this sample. The CDR3 is CSGRWNTGELFF. CDR3 coding DNA: TGCAGCGGTAGGTGGAACACCGGGGAGCTGTTTTTT. The genes are TRBV29-1 and TRBJ2-2; D unclear. Trimming shortened V by 7 bases and J by 1 base, and 7 bases separated the two germline ends. CDR3 length: 12 amino acids. Germline loops: CDR1 SQVTM, CDR2 ANQGSEA.

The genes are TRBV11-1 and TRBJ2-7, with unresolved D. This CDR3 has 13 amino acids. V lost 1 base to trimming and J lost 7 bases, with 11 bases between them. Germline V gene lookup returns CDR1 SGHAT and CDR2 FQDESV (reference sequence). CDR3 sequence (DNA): TGTGCCAGCAGCTTAGGACTCGCTGGGGAGCAGTACTTC. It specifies CASSLGLAGEQYF.

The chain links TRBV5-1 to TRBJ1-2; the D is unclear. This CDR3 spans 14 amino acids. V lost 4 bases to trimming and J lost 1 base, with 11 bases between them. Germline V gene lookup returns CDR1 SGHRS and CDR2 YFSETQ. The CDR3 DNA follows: TGCGCCAGCAGCCTAGACGGCGATAACTATGGCTACACCTTC. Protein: CASSLDGDNYGYTF.

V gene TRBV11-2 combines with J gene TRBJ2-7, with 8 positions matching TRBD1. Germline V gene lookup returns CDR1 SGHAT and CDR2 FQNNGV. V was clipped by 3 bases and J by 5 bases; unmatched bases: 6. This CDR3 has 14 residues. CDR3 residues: CASSFQRTGNEQYF. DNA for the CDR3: TGTGCCAGCAGCTTCCAAAGGACAGGGAACGAGCAGTACTTC. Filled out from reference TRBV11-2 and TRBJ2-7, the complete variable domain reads EAGVAQSPRYKIIEKRQSVAFWCNPISGHATLYWYQQILGQGPKLLIQFQNNGVVDDSQLPKDRFSAERLKGVDSTLKIQPAKLEDSAVYLCASSFQRTGNEQYFGPGTRLTVT.

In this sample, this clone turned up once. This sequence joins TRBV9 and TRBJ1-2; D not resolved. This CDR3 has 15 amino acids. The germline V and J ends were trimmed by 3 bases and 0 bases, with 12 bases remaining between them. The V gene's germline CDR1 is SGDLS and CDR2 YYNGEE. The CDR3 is CASSGPGRANYGYTF. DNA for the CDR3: TGTGCCAGCAGCGGCCCGGGGAGGGCTAACTATGGCTACACCTTC.

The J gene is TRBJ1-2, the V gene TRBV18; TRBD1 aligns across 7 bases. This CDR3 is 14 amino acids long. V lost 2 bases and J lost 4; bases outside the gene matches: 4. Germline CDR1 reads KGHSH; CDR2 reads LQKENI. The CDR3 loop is CASSPSGGFYGYTF. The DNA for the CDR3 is TGTGCCAGCTCACCATCAGGGGGTTTCTATGGCTACACCTTC. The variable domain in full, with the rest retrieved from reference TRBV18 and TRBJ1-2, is NAGVMQNPRHLVRRRGQEARLRCSPMKGHSHVYWYRQLPEEGLKFMVYLQKENIIDESGMPKERFSAEFPKEGPSILRIQQVVRGDSAAYFCASSPSGGFYGYTFGSGTRLTVV.

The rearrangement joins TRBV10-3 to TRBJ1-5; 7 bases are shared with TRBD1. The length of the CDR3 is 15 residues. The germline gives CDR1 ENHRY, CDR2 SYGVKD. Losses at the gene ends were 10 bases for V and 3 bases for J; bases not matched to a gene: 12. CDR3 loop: CATSTGTLSNQPQHF. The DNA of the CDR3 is TGTGCCACCTCGACAGGGACCCTTTCCAATCAGCCCCAGCATTTT.